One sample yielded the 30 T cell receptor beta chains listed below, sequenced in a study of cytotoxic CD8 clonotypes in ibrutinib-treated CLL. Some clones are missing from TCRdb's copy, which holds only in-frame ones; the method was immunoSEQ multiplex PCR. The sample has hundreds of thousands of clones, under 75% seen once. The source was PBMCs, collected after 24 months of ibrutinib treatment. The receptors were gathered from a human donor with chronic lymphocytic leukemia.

CDR3 DNA: TGTGCCAGCAGTCTCTCTGGCACCGGGGAGCTGTTTTTT. Protein product: CASSLSGTGELFF. The chain uses TRBV6-5 and TRBJ2-2; D not certain. The CDR3 is made up of 13 amino acids. CDR1 MNHEY and CDR2 SVGAGI come from the germline V gene. Trimming shortened V by 5 bases and J by 4 bases, and 8 bases separated the two germline ends.

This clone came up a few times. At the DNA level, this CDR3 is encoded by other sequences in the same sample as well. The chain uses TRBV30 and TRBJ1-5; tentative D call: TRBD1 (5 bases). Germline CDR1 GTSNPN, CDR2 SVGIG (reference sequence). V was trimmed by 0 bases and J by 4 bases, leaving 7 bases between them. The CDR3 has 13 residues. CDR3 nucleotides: TGTGCCTGGAGTGTTCAGGGTAATCAGCCCCAGCATTTT. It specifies CAWSVQGNQPQHF.

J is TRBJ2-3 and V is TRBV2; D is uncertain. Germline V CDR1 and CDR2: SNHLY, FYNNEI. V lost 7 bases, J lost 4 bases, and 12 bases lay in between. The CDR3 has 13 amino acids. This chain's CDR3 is CASKILLADTQYF. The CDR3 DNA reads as TGTGCCAGCAAGATCCTTTTGGCAGATACGCAGTATTTT. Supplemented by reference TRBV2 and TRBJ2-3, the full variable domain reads EPEVTQTPSHQVTQMGQEVILRCVPISNHLYFYWYRQILGQKVEFLVSFYNNEISEKSEIFDDQFSVERPDGSNFTLKIRSTKLEDSAMYFCASKILLADTQYFGPGTRLTVL.

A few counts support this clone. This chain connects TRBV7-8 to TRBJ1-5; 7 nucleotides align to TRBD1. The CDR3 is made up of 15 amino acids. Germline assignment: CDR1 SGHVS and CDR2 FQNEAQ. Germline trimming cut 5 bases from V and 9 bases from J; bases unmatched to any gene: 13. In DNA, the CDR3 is TGTGCCAGCAGCACAGACAGGGTAGTAGCTCGGCCCCAGCATTTT. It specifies CASSTDRVVARPQHF.

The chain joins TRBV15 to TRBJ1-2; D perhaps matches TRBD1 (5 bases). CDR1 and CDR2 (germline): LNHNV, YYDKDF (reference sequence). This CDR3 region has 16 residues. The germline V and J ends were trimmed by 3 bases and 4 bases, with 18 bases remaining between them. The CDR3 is CATSSRLDTGSYGYTF. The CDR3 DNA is TGTGCCACCAGCAGCCGACTGGACACAGGATCCTATGGCTACACCTTC.

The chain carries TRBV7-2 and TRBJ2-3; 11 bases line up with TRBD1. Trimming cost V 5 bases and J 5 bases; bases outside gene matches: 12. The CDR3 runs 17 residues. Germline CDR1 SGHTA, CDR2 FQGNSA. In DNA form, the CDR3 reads TGTGCCAGCAGCCTCTGGGGGGACAGGGGGTTTATAGATACGCAGTATTTT. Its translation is CASSLWGDRGFIDTQYF.

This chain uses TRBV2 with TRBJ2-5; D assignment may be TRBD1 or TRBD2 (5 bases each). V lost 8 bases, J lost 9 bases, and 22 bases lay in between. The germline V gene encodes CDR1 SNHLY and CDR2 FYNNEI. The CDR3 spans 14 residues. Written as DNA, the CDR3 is TGTGCCAGCGCGCGTTTGGGGAAGCGAGGGGCCCAGTACTTC. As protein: CASARLGKRGAQYF.

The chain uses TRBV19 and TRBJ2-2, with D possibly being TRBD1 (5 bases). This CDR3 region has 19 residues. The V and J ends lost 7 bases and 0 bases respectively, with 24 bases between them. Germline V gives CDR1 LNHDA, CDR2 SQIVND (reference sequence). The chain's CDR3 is CASTQGIIARKANTGELFF. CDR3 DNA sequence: TGTGCCAGTACCCAGGGAATAATAGCTAGAAAGGCGAACACCGGGGAGCTGTTTTTT.

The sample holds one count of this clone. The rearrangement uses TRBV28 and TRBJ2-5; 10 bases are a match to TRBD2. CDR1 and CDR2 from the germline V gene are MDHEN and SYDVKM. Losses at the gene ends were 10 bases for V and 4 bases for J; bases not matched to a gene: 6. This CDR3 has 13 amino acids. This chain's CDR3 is CATQSGGGETQYF. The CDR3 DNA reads TGTGCCACCCAAAGCGGGGGGGGAGAGACCCAGTACTTC.

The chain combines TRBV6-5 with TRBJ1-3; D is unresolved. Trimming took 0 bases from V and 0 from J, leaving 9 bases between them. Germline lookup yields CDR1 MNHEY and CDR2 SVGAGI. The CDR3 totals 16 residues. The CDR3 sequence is CASSYSPRSSGNTIYF. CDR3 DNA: TGTGCCAGCAGTTACTCCCCCCGGAGCTCTGGAAACACCATATATTTT.

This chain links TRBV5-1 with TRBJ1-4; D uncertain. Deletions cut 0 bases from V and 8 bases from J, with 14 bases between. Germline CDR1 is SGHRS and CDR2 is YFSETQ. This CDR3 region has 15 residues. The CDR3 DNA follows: TGCGCCAGCAGCTTGGAGACTCCCACCCGGGAAAAACTGTTTTTT. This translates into CASSLETPTREKLFF.

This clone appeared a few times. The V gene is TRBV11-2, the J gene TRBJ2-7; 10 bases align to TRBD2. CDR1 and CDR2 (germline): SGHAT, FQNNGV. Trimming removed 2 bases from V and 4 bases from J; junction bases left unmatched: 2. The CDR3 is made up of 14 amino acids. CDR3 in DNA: TGTGCCAGCAGCTTACCAGCGGGAGGGTACGAGCAGTACTTC. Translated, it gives CASSLPAGGYEQYF. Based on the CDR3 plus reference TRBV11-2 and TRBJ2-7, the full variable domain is EAGVAQSPRYKIIEKRQSVAFWCNPISGHATLYWYQQILGQGPKLLIQFQNNGVVDDSQLPKDRFSAERLKGVDSTLKIQPAKLEDSAVYLCASSLPAGGYEQYFGPGTRLTVT.

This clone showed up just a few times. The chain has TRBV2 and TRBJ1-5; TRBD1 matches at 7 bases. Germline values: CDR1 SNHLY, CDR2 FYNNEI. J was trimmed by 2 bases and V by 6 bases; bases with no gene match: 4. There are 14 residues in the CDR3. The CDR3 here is CASRQGNGNQPQHF. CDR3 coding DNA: TGTGCCAGCAGACAGGGGAACGGCAATCAGCCCCAGCATTTT. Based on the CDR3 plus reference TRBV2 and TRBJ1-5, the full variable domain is EPEVTQTPSHQVTQMGQEVILRCVPISNHLYFYWYRQILGQKVEFLVSFYNNEISEKSEIFDDQFSVERPDGSNFTLKIRSTKLEDSAMYFCASRQGNGNQPQHFGDGTRLSIL.

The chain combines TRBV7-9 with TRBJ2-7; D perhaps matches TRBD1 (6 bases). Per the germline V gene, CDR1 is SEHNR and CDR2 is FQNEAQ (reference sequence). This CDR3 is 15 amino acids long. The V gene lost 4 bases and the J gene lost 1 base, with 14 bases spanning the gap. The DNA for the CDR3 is TGTGCCAGCAGCTCCTGGGGGCAGAATTCCTACGAGCAGTACTTC. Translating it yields CASSSWGQNSYEQYF.

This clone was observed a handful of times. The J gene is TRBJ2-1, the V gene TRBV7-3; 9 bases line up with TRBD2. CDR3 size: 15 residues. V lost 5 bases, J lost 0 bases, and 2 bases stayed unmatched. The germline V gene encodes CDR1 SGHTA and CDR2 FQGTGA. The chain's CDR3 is CASSVSGSSYNEQFF. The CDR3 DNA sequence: TGTGCCAGCAGCGTTAGCGGGAGCTCCTACAATGAGCAGTTCTTC.

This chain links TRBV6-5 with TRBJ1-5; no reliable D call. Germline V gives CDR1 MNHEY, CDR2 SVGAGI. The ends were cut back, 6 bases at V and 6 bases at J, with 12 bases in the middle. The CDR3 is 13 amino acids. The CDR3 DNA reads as TGTGCCAGCAGATCCCTGGACGGTCAGCCCCAGCATTTT. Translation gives CASRSLDGQPQHF.

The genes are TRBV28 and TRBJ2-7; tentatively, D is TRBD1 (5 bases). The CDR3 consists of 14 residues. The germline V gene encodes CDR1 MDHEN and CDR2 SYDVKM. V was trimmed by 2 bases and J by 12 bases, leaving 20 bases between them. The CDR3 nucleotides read TGTGCCAGCAGTTTACGGCCCGCCCCCAGGGCTCCGTACTTC. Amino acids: CASSLRPAPRAPYF.

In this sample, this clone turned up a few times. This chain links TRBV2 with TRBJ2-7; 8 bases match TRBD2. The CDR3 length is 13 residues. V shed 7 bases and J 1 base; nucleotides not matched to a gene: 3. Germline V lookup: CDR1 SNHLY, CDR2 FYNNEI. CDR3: CASTREGSYEQYF. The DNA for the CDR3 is TGTGCCAGCACACGGGAGGGTTCCTACGAGCAGTACTTC.

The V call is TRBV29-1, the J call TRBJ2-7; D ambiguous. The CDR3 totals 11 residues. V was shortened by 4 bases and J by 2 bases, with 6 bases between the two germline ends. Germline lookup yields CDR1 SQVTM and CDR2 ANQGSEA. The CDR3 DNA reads TGCAGCGTTGCACAGACCTACGAGCAGTACTTC. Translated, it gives CSVAQTYEQYF.

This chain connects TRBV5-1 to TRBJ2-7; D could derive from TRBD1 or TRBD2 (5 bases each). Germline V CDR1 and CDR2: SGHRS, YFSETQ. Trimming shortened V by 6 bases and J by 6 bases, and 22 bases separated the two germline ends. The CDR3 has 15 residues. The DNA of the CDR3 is TGCGCCAGCAAAGGAGCTAATGTAGGGGACCCCGAGCAGTACTTC. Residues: CASKGANVGDPEQYF.

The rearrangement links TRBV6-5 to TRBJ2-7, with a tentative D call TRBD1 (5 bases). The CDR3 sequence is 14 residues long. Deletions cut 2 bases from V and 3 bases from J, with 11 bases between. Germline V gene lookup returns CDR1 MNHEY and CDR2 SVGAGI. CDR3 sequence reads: CASSYGGRDYEQYF. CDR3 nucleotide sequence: TGTGCCAGCAGTTACGGCGGCAGGGACTACGAGCAGTACTTC.

The CDR3 DNA sequence: TGTGCCTGGAGTCCCCCTCCGGGTTATCAGCCCCAGCATTTT. It is translated as CAWSPPPGYQPQHF. The chain joins TRBV30 to TRBJ1-5; unclear D gene. Germline values: CDR1 GTSNPN, CDR2 SVGIG (reference sequence). Trimming shortened V by 2 bases and J by 5 bases, and 13 bases separated the two germline ends. CDR3 length: 14 amino acids.

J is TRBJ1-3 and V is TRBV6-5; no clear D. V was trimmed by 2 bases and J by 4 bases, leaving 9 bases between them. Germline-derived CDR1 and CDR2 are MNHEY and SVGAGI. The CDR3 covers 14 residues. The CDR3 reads CASSYPPGGNTIYF. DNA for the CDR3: TGTGCCAGCAGTTACCCGCCTGGGGGAAACACCATATATTTT.

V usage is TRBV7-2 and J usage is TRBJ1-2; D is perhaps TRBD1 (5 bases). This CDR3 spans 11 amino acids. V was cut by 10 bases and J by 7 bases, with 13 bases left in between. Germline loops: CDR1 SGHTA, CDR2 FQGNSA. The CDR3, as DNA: TGTGCCAATACCGGGGGGTCTGGCTACACCTTC. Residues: CANTGGSGYTF. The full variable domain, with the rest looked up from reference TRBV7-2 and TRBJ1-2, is GAGVSQSPSNKVTEKGKDVELRCDPISGHTALYWYRQSLGQGLEFLIYFQGNSAPDKSGLPSDRFSAERTGGSVSTLTIQRTQQEDSAVYLCANTGGSGYTFGSGTRLTVV.

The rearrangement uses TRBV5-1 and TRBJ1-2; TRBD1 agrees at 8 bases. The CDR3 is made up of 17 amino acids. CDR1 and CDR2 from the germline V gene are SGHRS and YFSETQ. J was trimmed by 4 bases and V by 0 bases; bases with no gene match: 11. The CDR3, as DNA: TGCGCCAGCAGCTTGGACTCGACAGGGGTCAAAGTCTATGGCTACACCTTC. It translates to CASSLDSTGVKVYGYTF.

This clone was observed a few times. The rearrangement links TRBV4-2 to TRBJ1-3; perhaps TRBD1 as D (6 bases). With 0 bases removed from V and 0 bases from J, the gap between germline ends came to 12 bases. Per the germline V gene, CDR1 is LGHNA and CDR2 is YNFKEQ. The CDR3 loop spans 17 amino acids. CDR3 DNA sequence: TGTGCCAGCAGCCAAGACCCAACAGGGAGCTCTGGAAACACCATATATTTT. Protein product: CASSQDPTGSSGNTIYF.

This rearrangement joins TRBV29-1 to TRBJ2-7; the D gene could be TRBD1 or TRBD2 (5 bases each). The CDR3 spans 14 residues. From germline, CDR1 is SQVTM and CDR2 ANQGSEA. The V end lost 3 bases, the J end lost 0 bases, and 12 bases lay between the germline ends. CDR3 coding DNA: TGCAGCGTTGATCGGGACGGAAGCTCCTACGAGCAGTACTTC. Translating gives CSVDRDGSSYEQYF.

The CDR3 spells CSVSGSEAFF. The CDR3 nucleotides are TGCAGCGTTTCAGGTTCTGAAGCTTTCTTT. The chain couples TRBV29-1 to TRBJ1-1; no clear D gene. The CDR3 runs 10 residues. The V end was cut by 5 bases, the J end by 6 bases, with 7 bases between. CDR1 and CDR2 (germline): SQVTM, ANQGSEA.

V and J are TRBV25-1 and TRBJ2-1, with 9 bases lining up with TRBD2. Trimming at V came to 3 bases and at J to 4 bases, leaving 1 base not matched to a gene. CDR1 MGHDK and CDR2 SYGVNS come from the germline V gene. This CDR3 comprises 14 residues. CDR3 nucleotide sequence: TGTGCCAGCAGTGATCTAGCGGGATACAATGAGCAGTTCTTC. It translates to CASSDLAGYNEQFF.

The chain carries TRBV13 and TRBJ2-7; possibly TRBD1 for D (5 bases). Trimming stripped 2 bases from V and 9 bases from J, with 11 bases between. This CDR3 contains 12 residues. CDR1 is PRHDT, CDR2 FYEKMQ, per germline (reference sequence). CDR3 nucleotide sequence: TGTGCCAGCAGCTTAAACAGGATCGGGCAGTACTTC. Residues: CASSLNRIGQYF.